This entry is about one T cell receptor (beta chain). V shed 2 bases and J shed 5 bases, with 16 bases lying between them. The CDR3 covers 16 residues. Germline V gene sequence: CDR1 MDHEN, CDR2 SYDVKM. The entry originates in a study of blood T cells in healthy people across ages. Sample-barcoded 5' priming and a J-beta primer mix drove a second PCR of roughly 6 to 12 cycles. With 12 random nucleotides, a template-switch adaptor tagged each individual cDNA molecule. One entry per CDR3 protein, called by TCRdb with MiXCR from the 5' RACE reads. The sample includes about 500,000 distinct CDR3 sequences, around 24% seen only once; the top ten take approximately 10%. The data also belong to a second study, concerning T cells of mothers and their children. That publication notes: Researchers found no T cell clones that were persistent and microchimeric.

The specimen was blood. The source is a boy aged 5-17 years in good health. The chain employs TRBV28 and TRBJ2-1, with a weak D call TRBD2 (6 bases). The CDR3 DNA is TGTGCCAGCAGTTTACCCCGACCCAGGGAGGACAATGAGCAGTTCTTC. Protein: CASSLPRPREDNEQFF. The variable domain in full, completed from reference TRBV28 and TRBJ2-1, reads DVKVTQSSRYLVKRTGEKVFLECVQDMDHENMFWYRQDPGLGLRLIYFSYDVKMKEKGDIPEGYSVSREKKERFSLILESASTNQTSMYLCASSLPRPREDNEQFFGPGTRLTVL.